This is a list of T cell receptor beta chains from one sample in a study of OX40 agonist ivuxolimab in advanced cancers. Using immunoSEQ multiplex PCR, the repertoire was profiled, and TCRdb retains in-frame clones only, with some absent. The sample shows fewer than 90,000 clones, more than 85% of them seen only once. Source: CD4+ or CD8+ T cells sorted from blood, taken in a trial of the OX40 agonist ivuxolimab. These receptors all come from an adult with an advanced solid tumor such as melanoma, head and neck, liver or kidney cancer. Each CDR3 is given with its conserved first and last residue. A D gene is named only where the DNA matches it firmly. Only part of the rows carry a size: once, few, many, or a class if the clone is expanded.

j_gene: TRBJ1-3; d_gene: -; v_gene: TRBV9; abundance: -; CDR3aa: CASSVATSAWDPSGNTIYF; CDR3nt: TGTGCCAGCAGCGTAGCTACCTCCGCTTGGGATCCCTCTGGAAACACCATATATTTT
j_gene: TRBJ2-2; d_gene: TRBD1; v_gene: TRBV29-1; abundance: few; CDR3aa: CSVGGTGVHLNTGELFF; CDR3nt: TGCAGCGTTGGGGGGACAGGGGTCCACCTGAACACCGGGGAGCTGTTTTTT
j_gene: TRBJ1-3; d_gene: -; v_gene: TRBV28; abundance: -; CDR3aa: CASRDRTVGNTIYF; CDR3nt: TGTGCCAGCAGGGATCGGACAGTCGGAAACACCATATATTTT
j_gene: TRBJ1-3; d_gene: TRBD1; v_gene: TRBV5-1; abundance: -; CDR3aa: CASSVTGERNTIYF; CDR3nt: TGCGCCAGCAGCGTGACAGGGGAGAGAAACACCATATATTTT
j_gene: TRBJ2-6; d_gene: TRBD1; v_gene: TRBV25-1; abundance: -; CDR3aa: CASSGPPGQGSGANVLTF; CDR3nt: TGTGCCAGCAGTGGCCCTCCGGGACAGGGCTCTGGGGCCAACGTCCTGACTTTC
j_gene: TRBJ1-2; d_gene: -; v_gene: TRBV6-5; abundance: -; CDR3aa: CASSPSTGGYGYTF; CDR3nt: TGTGCCAGCAGCCCTTCGACAGGTGGCTATGGCTACACCTTC
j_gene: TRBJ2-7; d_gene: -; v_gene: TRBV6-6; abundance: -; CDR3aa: CASSYSGVRSYEQYF; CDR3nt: TGTGCCAGCAGTTACTCGGGGGTGAGATCCTACGAGCAGTACTTC
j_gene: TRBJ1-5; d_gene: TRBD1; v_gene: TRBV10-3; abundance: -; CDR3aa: CAVRTGDNQPQHF; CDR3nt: TGTGCCGTTAGGACAGGGGACAATCAGCCCCAGCATTTT
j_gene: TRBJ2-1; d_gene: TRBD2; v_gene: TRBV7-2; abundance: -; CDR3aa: CASSWGGTRRNEQFF; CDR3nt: TGTGCCAGCAGCTGGGGGGGGACTAGACGCAATGAGCAGTTCTTC
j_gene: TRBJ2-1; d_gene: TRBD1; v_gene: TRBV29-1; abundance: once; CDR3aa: CSVGQANEQFF; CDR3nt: TGCAGCGTCGGACAGGCTAATGAGCAGTTCTTC
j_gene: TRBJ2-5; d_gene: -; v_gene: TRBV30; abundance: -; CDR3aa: CAWSLREQRLHF; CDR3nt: TGTGCCTGGAGTCTCCGGGAGCAAAGACTTCACTTC
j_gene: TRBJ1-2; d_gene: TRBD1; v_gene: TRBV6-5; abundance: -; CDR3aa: CASSLKATGASYGYTF; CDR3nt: TGTGCCAGCAGTTTAAAGGCGACAGGGGCTAGCTATGGCTACACCTTC
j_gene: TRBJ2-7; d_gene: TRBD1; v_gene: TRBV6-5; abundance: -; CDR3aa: CASSYMGQGLYEQYF; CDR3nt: TGTGCCAGCAGTTACATGGGACAGGGACTCTACGAGCAGTACTTC
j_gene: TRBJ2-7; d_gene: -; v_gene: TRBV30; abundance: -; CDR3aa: CAWSWGREQYF; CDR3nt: TGTGCCTGGAGCTGGGGGCGTGAGCAGTACTTC